The present T cell receptor (beta chain) was sequenced within a study of T-cell memory formation after mild COVID-19 (dated by TCRdb to the early 2020s). For context, the study as a whole: TCR sequence clusters from the two donors were largely donor specific. In a couple of donors, T-cell clones that expanded and contracted after mild COVID-19 were tracked by sequencing TCRalpha and TCRbeta repertoires over time. Two young, previously healthy adult volunteers, one female and one male, were included in the cohort. Results and caveats for the whole study, not just this receptor: Some responding clones were found in pre-infection memory, which suggests that pre-existing cross-reactive memory T cells took part in the SARS-CoV-2 response. Clones that contracted from day 15 to 85 showed balanced CD4/CD8 phenotypes, whereas a second wave of clones that expanded from day 15 to 37 leaned towards CD4+. Only two mild cases were covered in the study, and larger cohorts including severe cases with pre-infection samples were considered necessary. Contracting CD4+ clones turned up mainly in the CM and EM memory subsets, whereas EMRA was where CD8+ clones were enriched. The second-wave clones that peaked on day 37 were not confirmed to be SARS-CoV-2 specific.

This clonotype was found many times. Its antigen is currently not known. Nothing much larger sits one base from this clone, and base qualities are not available. Ficoll-Paque density gradient centrifugation was the method used to isolate PBMCs. Sequences LNHNV (CDR1) and YYDKDF (CDR2) are obtained from the germline V gene (reference sequence). Trimming takes 0 bases from V and 2 bases from J, and the germline ends sit 15 bases apart. From cysteine to phenylalanine, the CDR3 is 17 amino acids long. Only the CDR3 portion is preserved as DNA: 51 bases, with reading frame beginning at the first base. Reads for this sample came from an Illumina NovaSeq 6000. TCRalpha and TCRbeta cDNA libraries were built by 5'RACE with constant-segment primers, adding sample barcodes and unique molecular identifiers. Trizol reagent was used to extract RNA from every sample. The libraries were amplified in two PCR steps, and the second step added a second sample barcode and Illumina TruSeq adapters. The libraries were sequenced on an Illumina NovaSeq using 2 x 150 bp paired-end reads. Under the source paper's analysis protocol: With migec v1.2.7, reads were demultiplexed and then collapsed into UMI-guided consensus sequences. Using mixcr v2.1.11, UMI consensuses were aligned to TRA and TRB V and J templates and then assembled into clonotypes. A clonotype was counted as expanded or contracted only if both edgeR and NoisET called the change significant, with noise models trained on biological replicates. For edgeR calls, a false discovery rate-adjusted p below 0.01 and a log2 fold-change threshold of 1 were applied. As an exploratory analysis of dynamics, PCA with hierarchical clustering was applied to max-normalized trajectories of the 1000 most abundant clonotypes. Each responding clone was given a CD4 or CD8 phenotype based on the CD4+ and CD8+ repertoires, which had been sequenced separately. The raw public data were reprocessed by TCRdb itself: fastp quality trimming at Q25, MiXCR clonotype calling, in-frame beta chains only. CDR3 protein sequences are deduplicated, and each keeps its most common genes and DNA. These V and J calls derive from TCRdb rather than the authors' analysis. Across this sample there are about 50,000 distinct CDR3 sequences, with over 8.5% seen only once. The ten most abundant clones make up about 11% of the sample.

This sequence originates from an adult woman who had mild COVID-19 (a few samples of this study predate the infection). The sample titles of this study are shuffled in the database, so cell type and time point are left out; the donor was told from shared clones. Recombination joined TRBV15 with TRBJ2-3; D gene: possibly TRBD1, on 6 matching bases. Material: PBMCs or a T cell subset sorted from them (not recorded which). The nucleotides are TGTGCCACCAGCAGAGATCGATTGGGGGCCTCCACAGATACGCAGTATTTT. It codes for CATSRDRLGASTDTQYF.